A selection of T cell receptor beta chains follows, all from one sample in a study of memory CD4+ T cells and cytomegalovirus serostatus. Data came from immunoSEQ multiplex PCR; TCRdb stores just in-frame clones and leaves some out. The sample yields under 85,000 clones, 60% to 80% seen once. The sample was memory CD4+ T cells from blood. The receptors here all came from an adult in good health and CMV-seropositive. The CDR3 runs from the conserved cysteine through the conserved F or W. D genes are given only for firm matches.

length,V,D,CDR3
14,TRBV7-9,TRBD2,CASGTTNSYNEQFF
12,TRBV7-9,TRBD1,CASSSGQAGAFF
15,TRBV11-3,.,CASSSPSGLNTEAFF
15,TRBV27,.,CASRLNWAGNQPQHF
14,TRBV28,TRBD1,CAIVQGPGRNGYTF
12,TRBV7-9,.,CATRGGNEKLFF
15,TRBV18,TRBD2,CASSPQSSGGERQFF
16,TRBV5-1,TRBD1,CASSFTSGTGDTEAFF
16,TRBV5-1,.,CASSLGLATSTDTQYF
17,TRBV5-1,TRBD1,CASSLAGTGAPWTEAFF
12,TRBV30,.,CAWSRRKYEQYF
18,TRBV10-2,TRBD1,CASSDPRGGARRNEKLFF
14,TRBV6-5,.,CASSYLNRRTEAFF
17,TRBV4-3,.,CASSLESGARGGETQYF
14,TRBV5-4,.,CASSLYAGQETQYF
15,TRBV7-2,.,CASSERYRTSYGYTF
15,TRBV19,TRBD1,CATRDRGNVEEKLFF
16,TRBV27,TRBD2,CASSLLGGGTSGEQFF
14,TRBV6-6,.,CASSYKRTQETQYF
11,TRBV6-6,TRBD1,CASTRGGEAFF
15,TRBV18,.,CASSPLSPGRTEAFF
10,TRBV19,TRBD1,CAVGGVEAFF
15,TRBV18,.,CASSLRTVSGNTIYF
13,TRBV5-1,.,CASSLQEGTEAFF
14,TRBV16,.,CASSQPQGVDEAFF
16,TRBV7-9,TRBD1,CASSLETGTGFEKLFF
16,TRBV7-8,.,CASSPRTRFPSTEAFF
13,TRBV15,.,CATSPGGQETQYF
12,TRBV11-2,.,CASSLGRTEAFF
15,TRBV7-6,.,CASSPGARGTGELFF
15,TRBV4-1,TRBD1,CASSQVTGALYGYTF
13,TRBV19,.,CASSTGLGGTQYF
15,TRBV28,.,CASSLSPGRVYGYTF
15,TRBV5-1,TRBD1,CASSPNTGENGKAFF
15,TRBV19,.,CASSIQLSRTDTQYF
13,TRBV6-1,.,CATRRLNNQPQHF
13,TRBV18,.,CASSRTVNYGYTF